The clone carrying this T cell receptor (beta chain) was recorded only once. This specimen belongs to a study of T cell changes during pregnancy in multiple sclerosis. This CDR3 region has 13 residues. CDR1 is SNHLY, CDR2 FYNNEI, per germline. V shed 4 bases and J shed 5 bases, with 11 bases lying between them. The table came from immunoSEQ multiplex PCR; TCRdb's copy has only in-frame clones and leaves some out. The table shows about 36,000 clones, with 91% occurring only once. The sequenced sample was CD4+ T cells from peripheral blood mononuclear cells, obtained in the second trimester of pregnancy. The chain uses TRBV2 and TRBJ2-5, with TRBD2 as a possible D gene (6 bases). The receptor was isolated from a female donor in good health, enrolled as a control in a pregnancy study. The CDR3 is CASSVRRGETQYF. CDR3 in DNA: TGTGCCAGCAGTGTCAGACGGGGGGAGACCCAGTACTTC.